This T cell receptor beta chain was found in a study of regulatory T cells in long-lasting Graves disease. Findings and caveats of the study: Persistent patients shared 2,741 public clonotypes among themselves. Newly diagnosed patients shared fewer, at roughly 900.

The time point: newly diagnosed GD, antithyroid drugs for less than 3 months. Preparation of the TCR library used RNA extracted from PBMCs. With iRepertoire HTBI primers and Arm-PCR of CDR3 regions, TCR beta libraries were built. TCRdb re-derived calls from the multiplex PCR reads in MiXCR, one entry per CDR3 protein. Among roughly 420,000 distinct CDR3 sequences listed, roughly 17% were seen once. The CDR3 contains 16 residues. V dropped 0 bases and J dropped 4; count of bases not matched to a gene: 3. Germline V gene sequence: CDR1 MNHEY, CDR2 SVGAGI. Note on this clonotype: The antigen remains undetermined.

The same sample was also studied in work on T cells in Graves' hyperthyroidism and ophthalmopathy. That work adds: HTBI primers were employed in a first-round RT-PCR of the TCR CDR3.

The V and J genes are TRBV6-5 and TRBJ2-1; 10 bases match TRBD2. The sequences come from peripheral blood mononuclear cells (PBMCs), collected at new diagnosis, from a patient treated with antithyroid drugs. The sequence was obtained from a woman in her late teens or twenties with Graves disease. The CDR3 is CASSYSAGGWYNEQFF. The CDR3 DNA reads as TGTGCCAGCAGTTACTCAGCGGGAGGGTGGTACAATGAGCAGTTCTTC.